The present T cell receptor (beta chain) was sequenced within a study of vaccination effects on CD4 cells after COVID-19. Prior to sequencing, the ViraFEST assay stimulated PBMC with viral peptide pools, which expanded the antigen-specific CD4+ T cells. Upon completion of around ten days in culture, CD4+ T cells were isolated. SARS-CoV-2 infected the person between March and December 2020, as confirmed by PCR. To note about this clone: Its specificity is not known.

This CDR3 is 16 amino acids long. Assay used: immunoSEQ multiplex PCR; TCRdb lists only in-frame clones, some missing. The sample holds 55,000 to 90,000 clones; roughly 73% are singletons and the top ten take about 5%. V is TRBV21-1 and J is TRBJ2-7; the table's D call TRBD2 went unverified against the DNA. TRBV21-1 is assigned pseudogene status. The receptor's source is a human donor who had a prior SARS-CoV-2 infection. The starting material was CD4+ T cells from PBMCs cultured with HIV peptides, obtained before COVID-19 vaccination. Stated subset: HIV-1 Nef peptide pool negative control/reference culture. This CDR3 reads CASSRGVAGRAGEQYF. The CDR3 coding sequence is TGTGCCAGCAGCAGGGGTGTGGCAGGTCGGGCGGGAGAGCAGTACTTC.